The clone carrying this T cell receptor (beta chain) showed up many times. Its antigen is undetermined. Researchers amplified the TCR beta CDR3 regions from RNA transcripts. The HTBI primer set drove a first-round RT-PCR of the TCR CDR3. TCRdb reprocessed the multiplex PCR reads via MiXCR and lists one record per CDR3 protein. The sample gives about 380,000 distinct CDR3 sequences, roughly 20% of which show up once; 35% to 50% is in the top ten. The data are from a study of T cells in Graves' hyperthyroidism and ophthalmopathy. Overall study results and limits: Most clonotypes that expanded in the thyroid above 0.001 also showed up in blood.

Exclusions: uncontrolled infection, other autoimmune disease, pregnancy, lactation. Trimming shortened V by 7 bases and J by 7 bases, and 10 bases separated the two germline ends. Germline-derived CDR1 and CDR2 are SNHLY and FYNNEI. CDR3 length: 12 amino acids. Source material: blood. The TCR sequence derives from a man younger than 30 with Graves' ophthalmopathy. The V gene is TRBV2, the J gene TRBJ1-4; D is ambiguous. The CDR3 is CASNLFGEKLFF. The CDR3 DNA sequence: TGTGCCAGCAATCTGTTTGGTGAAAAACTGTTTTTT.